This TCR beta chain stems from a study of blood T cell repertoires in COVID-19. In the study overall: The origin of the acute and convalescent COVID-19 samples was the United States, Italy and Spain.

Resolution of symptoms, clearance, or two negative PCRs was present in recovered Cohort 3 donors. Authors' methods: Amplified reference gene primers provided the basis for estimating nucleated cell counts. Here immunoSEQ multiplex PCR was the method, and the copy in TCRdb shows in-frame clones only, minus some. D and trimming were read from the DNA, whereas the V and J calls and clone size are those reported in that table. Here the sample spans about 320,000 clones, approximately 84% being singletons. CDR1 is MNHNS, CDR2 SASEGT, per germline. V gave up 5 bases and J gave up 4 bases; unmatched junction bases: 4. The CDR3 contains 13 residues.

The clonotype comes from a woman aged 18-29 years who had recovered from COVID-19. Sequences were obtained from PBMCs or T cells enriched from blood (not recorded which). This rearrangement joins TRBV6-1 to TRBJ1-1; 7 positions agree with TRBD1. The CDR3 nucleotides are TGTGCCAGCAGTACAGGGGCGGGCACTGAAGCTTTCTTT. This codes for CASSTGAGTEAFF.